Sequencing of this T cell receptor beta chain was carried out in a study of beta chain features in type 1 diabetes. Study background: All samples yielded some 100,000,000 examined sorted cells. Whole-study results and caveats: VDJ junctions sequenced from type 1 diabetes patients showed fewer insertions and more deletions. People with Type 1 diabetes carried modestly yet significantly shorter TCRB CDR3s in all four CD4+ subsets. Any HLA-type effect on TCRB rearrangement remained unresolved here.

The CDR3 sequence is 13 residues long. Germline V gene sequence: CDR1 SGHRS, CDR2 YFSETQ. V shed 1 base and J shed 0 bases, with 4 bases lying between them. Sequencing targeted expressed TCRB transcripts, as all isolated RNA had been reverse transcribed. Profiled with immunoSEQ multiplex PCR; TCRdb holds only in-frame clones, not every one. The profile shows approximately 41,000 clones, about 66% of them singletons. This clone was detected only a few times. What it binds is not known. The receptor was isolated from a man younger than 45 with type 1 diabetes. Some clones in this sample may be carry-over from other donors' samples. The chain recombines TRBV5-1 with TRBJ1-2; D not resolved. The specimen sequenced was Tregs from blood. CDR3: CASSLSSNYGYTF. CDR3 nucleotide sequence: TGCGCCAGCAGCTTGTCCTCTAACTATGGCTACACCTTC. Full variable domain (remainder filled in from reference TRBV5-1 and TRBJ1-2): KAGVTQTPRYLIKTRGQQVTLSCSPISGHRSVSWYQQTPGQGLQFLFEYFSETQRNKGNFPGRFSGRQFSNSRSEMNVSTLELGDSALYLCASSLSSNYGYTFGSGTRLTVV.